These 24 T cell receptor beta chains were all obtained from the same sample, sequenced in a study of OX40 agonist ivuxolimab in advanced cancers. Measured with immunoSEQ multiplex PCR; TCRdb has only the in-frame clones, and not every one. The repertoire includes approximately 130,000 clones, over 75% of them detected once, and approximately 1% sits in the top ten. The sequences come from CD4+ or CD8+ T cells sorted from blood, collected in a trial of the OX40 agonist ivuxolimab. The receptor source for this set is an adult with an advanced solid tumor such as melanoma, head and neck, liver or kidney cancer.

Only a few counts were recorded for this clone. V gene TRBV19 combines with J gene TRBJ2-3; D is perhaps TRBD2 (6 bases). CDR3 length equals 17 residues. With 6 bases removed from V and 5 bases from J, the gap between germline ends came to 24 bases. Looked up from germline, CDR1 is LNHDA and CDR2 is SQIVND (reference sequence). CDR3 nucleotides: TGTGCCAGTAGAATTGGCCAAACAATTAGCGGAGGAGATACGCAGTATTTT. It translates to CASRIGQTISGGDTQYF.

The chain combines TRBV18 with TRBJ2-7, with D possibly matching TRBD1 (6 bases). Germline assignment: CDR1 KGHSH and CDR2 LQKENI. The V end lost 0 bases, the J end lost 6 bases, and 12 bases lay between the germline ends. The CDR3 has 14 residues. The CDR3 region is CASSPPLARGEQYF. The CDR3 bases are TGTGCCAGCTCACCACCTCTGGCCAGGGGCGAGCAGTACTTC.

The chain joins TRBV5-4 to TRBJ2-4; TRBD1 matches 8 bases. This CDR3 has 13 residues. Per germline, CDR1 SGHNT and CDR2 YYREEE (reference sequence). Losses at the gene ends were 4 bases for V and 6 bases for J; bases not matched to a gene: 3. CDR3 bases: TGTGCCAGCAGCAGTGGACAGGGAAACATTCAGTACTTC. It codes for CASSSGQGNIQYF.

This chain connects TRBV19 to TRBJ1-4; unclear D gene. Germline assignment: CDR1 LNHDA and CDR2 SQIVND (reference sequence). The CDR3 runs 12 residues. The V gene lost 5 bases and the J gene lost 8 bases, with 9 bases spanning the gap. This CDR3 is CASSPAVEKLFF. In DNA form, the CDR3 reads TGTGCCAGTAGTCCCGCCGTCGAAAAACTGTTTTTT.

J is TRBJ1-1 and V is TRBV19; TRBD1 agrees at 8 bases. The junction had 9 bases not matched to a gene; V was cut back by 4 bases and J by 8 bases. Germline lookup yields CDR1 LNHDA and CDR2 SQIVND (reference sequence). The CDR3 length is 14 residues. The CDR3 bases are TGTGCCAGTAGTAAACAAGACAGGGGTAGAGAAGCTTTCTTT. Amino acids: CASSKQDRGREAFF. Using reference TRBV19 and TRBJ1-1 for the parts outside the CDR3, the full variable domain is DGGITQSPKYLFRKEGQNVTLSCEQNLNHDAMYWYRQDPGQGLRLIYYSQIVNDFQKGDIAEGYSVSREKKESFPLTVTSAQKNPTAFYLCASSKQDRGREAFFGQGTRLTVV.

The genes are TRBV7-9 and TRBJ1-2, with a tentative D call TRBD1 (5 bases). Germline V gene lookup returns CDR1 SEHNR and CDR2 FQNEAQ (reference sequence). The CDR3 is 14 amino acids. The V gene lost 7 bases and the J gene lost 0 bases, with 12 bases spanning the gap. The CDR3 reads CASIGPTANYGYTF. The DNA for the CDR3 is TGTGCCAGCATTGGCCCGACAGCTAACTATGGCTACACCTTC. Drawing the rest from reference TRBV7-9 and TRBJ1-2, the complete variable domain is DTGVSQNPRHKITKRGQNVTFRCDPISEHNRLYWYRQTLGQGPEFLTYFQNEAQLEKSRLLSDRFSAERPKGSFSTLEIQRTEQGDSAMYLCASIGPTANYGYTFGSGTRLTVV.

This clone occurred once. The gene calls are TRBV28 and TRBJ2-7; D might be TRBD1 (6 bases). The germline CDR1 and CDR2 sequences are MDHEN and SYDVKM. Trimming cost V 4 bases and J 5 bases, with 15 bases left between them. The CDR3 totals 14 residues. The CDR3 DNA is TGTGCCAGCAGTTGGGCCCAGGGGTACGACGAGCAGTACTTC. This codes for CASSWAQGYDEQYF.

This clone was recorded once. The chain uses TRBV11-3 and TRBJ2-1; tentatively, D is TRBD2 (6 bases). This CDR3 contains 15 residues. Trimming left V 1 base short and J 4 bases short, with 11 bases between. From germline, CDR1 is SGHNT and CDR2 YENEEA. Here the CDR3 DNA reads TGTGCCAGCAGCTTAGGTGGCGGGACGTACAATGAGCAGTTCTTC. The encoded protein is CASSLGGGTYNEQFF. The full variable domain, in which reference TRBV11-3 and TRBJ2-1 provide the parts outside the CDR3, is EAGVVQSPRYKIIEKKQPVAFWCNPISGHNTLYWYLQNLGQGPELLIRYENEEAVDDSQLPKDRFSAERLKGVDSTLKIQPAELGDSAVYLCASSLGGGTYNEQFFGPGTRLTVL.

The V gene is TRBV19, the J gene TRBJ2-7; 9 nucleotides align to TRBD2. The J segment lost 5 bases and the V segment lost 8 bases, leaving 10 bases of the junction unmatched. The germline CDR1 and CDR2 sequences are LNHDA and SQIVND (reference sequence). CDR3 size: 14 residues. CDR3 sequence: CASSASGIVHEQYF. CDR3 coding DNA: TGTGCCAGTTCGGCTAGCGGGATAGTACACGAGCAGTACTTC.

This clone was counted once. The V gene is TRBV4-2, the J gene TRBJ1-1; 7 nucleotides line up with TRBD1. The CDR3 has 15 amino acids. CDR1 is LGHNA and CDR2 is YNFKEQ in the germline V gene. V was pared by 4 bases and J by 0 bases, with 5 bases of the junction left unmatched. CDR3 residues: CASSPTGDMNTEAFF. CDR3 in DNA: TGTGCCAGCAGCCCCACAGGGGACATGAACACTGAAGCTTTCTTT.

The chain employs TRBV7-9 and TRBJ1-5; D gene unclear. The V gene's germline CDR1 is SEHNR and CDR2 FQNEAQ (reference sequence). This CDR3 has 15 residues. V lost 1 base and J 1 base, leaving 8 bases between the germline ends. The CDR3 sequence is CASSLDGPSNQPQHF. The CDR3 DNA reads TGTGCCAGCAGCTTAGACGGGCCAAGCAATCAGCCCCAGCATTTT.

The CDR3 nucleotides read TGCGCCAGCAGTGAGGGGAGGACAGGCTACGAGCAGTACTTC. This encodes CASSEGRTGYEQYF. The genes are TRBV10-1 and TRBJ2-7; possibly TRBD1 for D (7 bases). CDR3 size: 14 residues. Looked up from germline, CDR1 is WNHNN and CDR2 is SYGVQD (reference sequence). With 2 bases removed from V and 3 bases from J, the gap between germline ends came to 11 bases.

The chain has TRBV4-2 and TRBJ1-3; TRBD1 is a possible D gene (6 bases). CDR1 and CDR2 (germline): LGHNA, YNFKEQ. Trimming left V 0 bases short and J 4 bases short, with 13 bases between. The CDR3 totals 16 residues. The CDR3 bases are TGTGCCAGCAGCCAAGAACGTTTGGGGGCCGGAAACACCATATATTTT. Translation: CASSQERLGAGNTIYF.

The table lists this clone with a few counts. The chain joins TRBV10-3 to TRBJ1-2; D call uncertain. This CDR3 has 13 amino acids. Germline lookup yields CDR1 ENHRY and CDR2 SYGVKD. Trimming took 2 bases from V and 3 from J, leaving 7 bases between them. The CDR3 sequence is CAISERIDYGYTF. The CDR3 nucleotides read TGTGCCATCAGTGAGAGGATAGACTATGGCTACACCTTC.

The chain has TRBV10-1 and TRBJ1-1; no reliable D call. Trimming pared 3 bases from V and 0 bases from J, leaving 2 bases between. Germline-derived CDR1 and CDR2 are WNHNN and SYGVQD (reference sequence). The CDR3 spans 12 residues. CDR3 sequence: CASSDMNTEAFF. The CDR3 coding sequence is TGCGCCAGCAGTGACATGAACACTGAAGCTTTCTTT.

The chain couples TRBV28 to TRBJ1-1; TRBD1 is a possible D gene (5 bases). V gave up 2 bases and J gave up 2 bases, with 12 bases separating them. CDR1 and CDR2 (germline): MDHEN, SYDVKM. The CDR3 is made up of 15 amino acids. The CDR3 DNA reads TGTGCCAGCAGTTTAAGGGGTACGGCAAACACTGAAGCTTTCTTT. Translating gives CASSLRGTANTEAFF.

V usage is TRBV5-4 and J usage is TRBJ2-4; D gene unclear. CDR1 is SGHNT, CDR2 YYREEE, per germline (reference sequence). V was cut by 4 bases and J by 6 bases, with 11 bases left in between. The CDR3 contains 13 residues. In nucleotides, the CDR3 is TGTGCCAGCAGCGGGTCTAAGGGAAACATTCAGTACTTC. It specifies CASSGSKGNIQYF. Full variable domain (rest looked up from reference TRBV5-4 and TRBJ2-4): ETGVTQSPTHLIKTRGQQVTLRCSSQSGHNTVSWYQQALGQGPQFIFQYYREEENGRGNFPPRFSGLQFPNYSSELNVNALELDDSALYLCASSGSKGNIQYFGAGTRLSVL.

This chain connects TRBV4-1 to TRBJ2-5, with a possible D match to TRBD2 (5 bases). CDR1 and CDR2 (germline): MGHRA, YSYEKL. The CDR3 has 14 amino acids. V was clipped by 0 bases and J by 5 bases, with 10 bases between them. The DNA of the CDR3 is TGCGCCAGCAGCCAAGATGCCCCGGGGGAGACCCAGTACTTC. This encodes CASSQDAPGETQYF.

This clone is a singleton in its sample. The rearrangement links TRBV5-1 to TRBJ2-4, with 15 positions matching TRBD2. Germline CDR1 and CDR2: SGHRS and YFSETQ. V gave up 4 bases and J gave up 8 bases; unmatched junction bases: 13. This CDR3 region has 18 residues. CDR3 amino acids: CASSETGTSGRLVDIQYF. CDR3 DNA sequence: TGCGCCAGCAGCGAAACCGGGACTAGCGGGAGGTTGGTGGACATTCAGTACTTC.

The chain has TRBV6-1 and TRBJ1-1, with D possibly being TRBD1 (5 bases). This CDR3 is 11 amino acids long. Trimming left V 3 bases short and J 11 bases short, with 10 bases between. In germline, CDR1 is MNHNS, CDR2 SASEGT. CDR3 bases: TGTGCCAGCAGTGATACGGGGGGTGCTTTCTTT. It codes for CASSDTGGAFF.

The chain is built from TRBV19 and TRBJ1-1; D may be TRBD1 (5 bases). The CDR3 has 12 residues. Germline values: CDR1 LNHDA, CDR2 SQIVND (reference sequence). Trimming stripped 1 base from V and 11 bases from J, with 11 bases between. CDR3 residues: CASSIGQPTAFF. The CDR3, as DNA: TGTGCCAGTAGTATAGGACAGCCTACGGCTTTCTTT.

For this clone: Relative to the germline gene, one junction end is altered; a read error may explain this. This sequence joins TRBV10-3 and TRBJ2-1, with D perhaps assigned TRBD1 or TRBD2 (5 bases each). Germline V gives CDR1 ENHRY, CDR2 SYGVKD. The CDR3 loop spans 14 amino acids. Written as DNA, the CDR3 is TGTGCCATCGGTGACCGGGACCCTTACAATGAGCAGTTCTTC. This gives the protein CAIGDRDPYNEQFF.

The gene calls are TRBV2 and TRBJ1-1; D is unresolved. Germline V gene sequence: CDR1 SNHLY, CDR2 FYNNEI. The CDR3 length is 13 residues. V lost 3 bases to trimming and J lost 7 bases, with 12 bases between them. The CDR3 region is CASSDRQIVEAFF. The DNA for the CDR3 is TGTGCCAGCAGTGACAGGCAGATAGTTGAAGCTTTCTTT.

The CDR3 sequence is CASSLGQNNQPQHF. The CDR3 DNA follows: TGTGCCAGCAGCTTAGGACAGAACAATCAGCCCCAGCATTTT. The chain links TRBV5-6 to TRBJ1-5; TRBD1 is a possible D gene (6 bases). Trimming pared 2 bases from V and 3 bases from J, leaving 9 bases between. The CDR3 has 14 residues. In germline, CDR1 is SGHDT, CDR2 YYEEEE.